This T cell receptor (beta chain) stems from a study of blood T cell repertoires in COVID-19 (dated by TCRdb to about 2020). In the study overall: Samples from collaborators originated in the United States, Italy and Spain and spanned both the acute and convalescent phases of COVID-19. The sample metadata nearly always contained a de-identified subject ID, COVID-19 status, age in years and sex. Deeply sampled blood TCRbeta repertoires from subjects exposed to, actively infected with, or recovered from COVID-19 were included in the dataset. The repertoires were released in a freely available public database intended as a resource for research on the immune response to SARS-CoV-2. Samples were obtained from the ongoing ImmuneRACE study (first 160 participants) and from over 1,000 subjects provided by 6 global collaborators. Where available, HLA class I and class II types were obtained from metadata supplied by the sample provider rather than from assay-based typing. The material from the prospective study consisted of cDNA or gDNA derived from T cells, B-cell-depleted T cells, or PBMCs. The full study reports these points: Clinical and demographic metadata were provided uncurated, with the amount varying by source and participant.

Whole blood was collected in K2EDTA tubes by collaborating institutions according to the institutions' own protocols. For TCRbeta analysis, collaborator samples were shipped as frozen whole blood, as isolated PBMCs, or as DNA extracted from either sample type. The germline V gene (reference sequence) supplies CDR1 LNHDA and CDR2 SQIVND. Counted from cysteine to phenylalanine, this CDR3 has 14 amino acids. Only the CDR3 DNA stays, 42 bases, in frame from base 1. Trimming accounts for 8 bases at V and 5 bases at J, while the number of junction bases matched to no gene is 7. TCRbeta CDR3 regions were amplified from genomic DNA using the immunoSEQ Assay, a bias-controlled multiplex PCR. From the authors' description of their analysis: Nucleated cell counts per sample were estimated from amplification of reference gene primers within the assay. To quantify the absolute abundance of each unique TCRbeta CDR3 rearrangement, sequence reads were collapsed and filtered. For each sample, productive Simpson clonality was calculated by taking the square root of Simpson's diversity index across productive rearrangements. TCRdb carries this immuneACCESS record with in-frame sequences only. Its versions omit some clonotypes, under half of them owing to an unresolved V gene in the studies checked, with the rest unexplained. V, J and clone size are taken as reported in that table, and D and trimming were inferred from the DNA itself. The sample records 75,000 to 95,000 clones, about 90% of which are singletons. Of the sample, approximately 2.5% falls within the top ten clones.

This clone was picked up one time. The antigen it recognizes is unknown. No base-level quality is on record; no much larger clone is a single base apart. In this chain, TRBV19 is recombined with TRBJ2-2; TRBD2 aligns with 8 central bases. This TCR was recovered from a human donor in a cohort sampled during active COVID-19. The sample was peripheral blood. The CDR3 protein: CASGGSGSTGELFF. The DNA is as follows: TGTGCCAGTGGTGGAAGCGGGAGTACCGGGGAGCTGTTTTTT.